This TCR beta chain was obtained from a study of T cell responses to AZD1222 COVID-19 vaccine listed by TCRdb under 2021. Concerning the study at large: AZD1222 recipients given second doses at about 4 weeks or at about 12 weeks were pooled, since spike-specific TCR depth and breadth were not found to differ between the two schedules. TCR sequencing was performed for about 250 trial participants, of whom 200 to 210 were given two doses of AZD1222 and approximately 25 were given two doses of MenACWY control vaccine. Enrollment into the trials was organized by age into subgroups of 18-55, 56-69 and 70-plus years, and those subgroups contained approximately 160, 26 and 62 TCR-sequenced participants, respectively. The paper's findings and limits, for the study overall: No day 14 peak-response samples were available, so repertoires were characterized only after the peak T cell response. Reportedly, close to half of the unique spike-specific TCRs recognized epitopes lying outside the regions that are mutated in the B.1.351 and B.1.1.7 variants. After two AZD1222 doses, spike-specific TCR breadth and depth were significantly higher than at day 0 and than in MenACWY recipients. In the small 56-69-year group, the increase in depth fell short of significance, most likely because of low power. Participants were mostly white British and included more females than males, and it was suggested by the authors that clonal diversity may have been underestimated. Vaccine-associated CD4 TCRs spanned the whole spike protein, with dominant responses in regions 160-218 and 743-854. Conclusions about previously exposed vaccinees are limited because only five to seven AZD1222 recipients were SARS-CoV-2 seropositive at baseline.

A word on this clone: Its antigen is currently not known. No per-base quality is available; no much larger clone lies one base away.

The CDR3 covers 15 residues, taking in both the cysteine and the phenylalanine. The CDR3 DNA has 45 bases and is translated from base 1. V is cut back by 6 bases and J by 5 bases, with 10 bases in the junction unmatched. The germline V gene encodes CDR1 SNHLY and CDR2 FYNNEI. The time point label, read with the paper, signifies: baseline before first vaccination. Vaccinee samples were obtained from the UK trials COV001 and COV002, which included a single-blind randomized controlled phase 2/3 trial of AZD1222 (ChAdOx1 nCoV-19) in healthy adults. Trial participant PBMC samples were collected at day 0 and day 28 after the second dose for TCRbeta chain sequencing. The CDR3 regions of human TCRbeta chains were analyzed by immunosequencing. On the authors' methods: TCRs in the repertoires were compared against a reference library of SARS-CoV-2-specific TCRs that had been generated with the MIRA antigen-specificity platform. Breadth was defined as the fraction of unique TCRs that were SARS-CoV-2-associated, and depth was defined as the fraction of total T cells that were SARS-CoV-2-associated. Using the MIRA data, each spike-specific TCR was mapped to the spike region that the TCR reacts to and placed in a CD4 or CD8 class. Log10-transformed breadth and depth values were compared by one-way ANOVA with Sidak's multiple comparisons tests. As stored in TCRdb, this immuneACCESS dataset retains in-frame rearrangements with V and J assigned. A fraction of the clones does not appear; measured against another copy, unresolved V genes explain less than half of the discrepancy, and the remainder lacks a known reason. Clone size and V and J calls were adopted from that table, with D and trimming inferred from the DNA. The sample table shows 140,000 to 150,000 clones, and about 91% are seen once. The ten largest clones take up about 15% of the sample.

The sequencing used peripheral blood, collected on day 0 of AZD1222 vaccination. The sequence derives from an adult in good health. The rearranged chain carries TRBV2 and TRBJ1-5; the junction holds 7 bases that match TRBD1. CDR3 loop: CASSPRGREDQPQHF. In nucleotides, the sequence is TGTGCCAGCAGCCCCAGGGGGAGGGAAGATCAGCCCCAGCATTTT.